What follows are 24 T cell receptor beta chains derived from one specimen sequenced in a study of vaccination and CD4 T cells after COVID-19. Described treatment: approximately nine-day PBMC culture with coronavirus spike peptide pools or control peptides (ViraFEST assay). For these TCRs, the target antigens are not known. With the Oncomine TCR Beta short-read assay, DNA from cultured CD4+ T cells was sequenced. MiXCR was run by TCRdb on the PCR reads, yielding one entry per CDR3 protein. The sample gives just over 20,000 distinct CDR3 sequences, 70% of which show up once; 8.6% is in the top ten. The sequenced sample consisted of CD4+ T cells from blood, cultured in vitro. These receptors all stem from a human donor who had recovered from COVID-19.

This clonotype was seen just once. The chain recombines TRBV28 with TRBJ1-4; possibly TRBD1 for D (5 bases). The germline V gene encodes CDR1 MDHEN and CDR2 SYDVKM. Trimming removed 3 bases at V and 8 bases at J, with 16 bases between. CDR3 length: 15 amino acids. As DNA, the CDR3 is TGTGCCAGCAGTTTGGTACTCCAGGGTCGGGAAAAACTGTTTTTT. Amino acids: CASSLVLQGREKLFF. The variable domain in full, with the rest retrieved from reference TRBV28 and TRBJ1-4, is DVKVTQSSRYLVKRTGEKVFLECVQDMDHENMFWYRQDPGLGLRLIYFSYDVKMKEKGDIPEGYSVSREKKERFSLILESASTNQTSMYLCASSLVLQGREKLFFGSGTQLSVL.

A word on this clonotype: One end of the junction fails to match germline, which may point to a read error. This chain links TRBV10-1 with TRBJ2-4; a possible D gene is TRBD2 (5 bases). Per germline, CDR1 WNHNN and CDR2 SYGVQD (reference sequence). CDR3 length equals 9 residues. This CDR3 reads CAAPRQRFF. The CDR3 DNA is TGCGCCGCCCCGAGGCAGCGGTTCTTC.

This clonotype was counted between two and nine times. This chain connects TRBV20-1 to TRBJ1-5; D gene uncertain. The germline V gene encodes CDR1 DFQATT and CDR2 SNEGSKA (reference sequence). This CDR3 spans 11 amino acids. With 6 bases removed from V and 4 bases from J, the gap between germline ends came to 7 bases. The CDR3 DNA reads as TGCAGTGCCGCGGGAAATCAGCCCCAGCATTTT. This codes for CSAAGNQPQHF.

The V and J genes are TRBV5-4 and TRBJ2-3; possibly TRBD2 for D (7 bases). The CDR3 consists of 15 residues. V lost 4 bases and J lost 2, with 14 bases in between. Germline-derived CDR1 and CDR2 are SGHNT and YYREEE (reference sequence). The CDR3 DNA reads TGTGCCAGCAGCAGGGGGGGAGTGTTCACAGATACGCAGTATTTT. Translated, it gives CASSRGGVFTDTQYF.

The chain uses TRBV7-6 and TRBJ2-7, with TRBD2 matching 9 bases. The CDR3 covers 19 residues. CDR1 and CDR2 from the germline V gene are SGHVS and FNYEAQ. With 1 base clipped from V and 0 bases from J, the junction kept 13 bases outside the gene matches. As DNA, the CDR3 is TGTGCCAGCAGCTTAGGGGCCCCCATGACTAGCGGTTTCTCCTACGAGCAGTACTTC. It is translated as CASSLGAPMTSGFSYEQYF.

This clonotype turned up a few times. The chain links TRBV20-1 to TRBJ1-2, with unresolved D. Trimming left V 3 bases short and J 2 bases short, with 7 bases between. The CDR3 sequence is 12 residues long. In germline, CDR1 is DFQATT, CDR2 SNEGSKA (reference sequence). The CDR3 spells CSARKPNYGYTF. The CDR3 nucleotides read TGCAGTGCTAGGAAACCAAACTATGGCTACACCTTC.

The V gene is TRBV7-2, the J gene TRBJ2-7; D not certain. The V end lost 5 bases, the J end lost 6 bases, and 11 bases lay between the germline ends. The CDR3 has 12 residues. The germline gives CDR1 SGHTA, CDR2 FQGNSA. The CDR3 region is CASSTYLGEQYF. CDR3 DNA: TGTGCCAGCAGCACATACCTGGGCGAGCAGTACTTC.

This rearrangement joins TRBV6-1 to TRBJ2-2, with 9 bases identical to TRBD1. Per germline, CDR1 MNHNS and CDR2 SASEGT. The trim removed 6 bases at V and 5 bases at J, leaving 7 bases unmatched. This CDR3 has 15 amino acids. The CDR3 is CASRTGGLRTGELFF. The CDR3, as DNA: TGTGCCAGCAGAACAGGGGGCCTGAGGACCGGGGAGCTGTTTTTT.

This clonotype has only one observation. V gene TRBV10-1 combines with J gene TRBJ2-5; possible D gene TRBD2, 5 bases. V dropped 3 bases and J dropped 7 bases, with 12 bases sitting between them. The CDR3 has 13 amino acids. The germline gives CDR1 WNHNN, CDR2 SYGVQD (reference sequence). The CDR3 sequence: CASSDPGSVTQYF. The DNA of the CDR3 is TGCGCCAGCAGTGACCCGGGATCGGTGACCCAGTACTTC.

The V gene is TRBV30, the J gene TRBJ2-5; TRBD1 might be the D (5 bases). With 5 bases removed from V and 4 bases from J, the gap between germline ends came to 11 bases. The CDR3 extends over 12 amino acids. CDR1 and CDR2 from the germline V gene are GTSNPN and SVGIG (reference sequence). CDR3 DNA sequence: TGTGCCTGGGCGGACAACCGAGAGACCCAGTACTTC. It encodes CAWADNRETQYF.

The CDR3 is CASSPRSNTQYF. The DNA for the CDR3 is TGTGCCAGCAGCCCCCGATCCAATACGCAGTATTTT. This chain links TRBV7-9 with TRBJ2-3; no reliable D call. CDR1 and CDR2 from the germline V gene are SEHNR and FQNEAQ (reference sequence). The V and J ends lost 5 bases and 7 bases respectively, with 10 bases between them. The CDR3 sequence is 12 residues long.

In this sample, this clonotype turned up a few times. The V and J genes are TRBV6-2 or TRBV6-3 and TRBJ1-2; D is possibly TRBD1 (5 bases). V lost 6 bases and J lost 0, with 8 bases in between. The CDR3 is made up of 13 amino acids. Per germline, CDR1 MNHEY and CDR2 SVGEGT. The CDR3 DNA reads as TGTGCCAGCAGGAGGGGTTCTAACTATGGCTACACCTTC. It translates to CASRRGSNYGYTF.

The table lists this clonotype with a few counts. The chain couples TRBV18 to TRBJ1-5; weak D call: TRBD1 (5 bases). Trimming took 2 bases from V and 1 from J, leaving 9 bases between them. The CDR3 extends over 15 amino acids. Looked up from germline, CDR1 is KGHSH and CDR2 is LQKENI. The CDR3 DNA sequence: TGTGCCAGCTCACCAGGGACGGCAAGCAATCAGCCCCAGCATTTT. Amino acid sequence: CASSPGTASNQPQHF. The whole variable domain, remainder taken from reference TRBV18 and TRBJ1-5, is NAGVMQNPRHLVRRRGQEARLRCSPMKGHSHVYWYRQLPEEGLKFMVYLQKENIIDESGMPKERFSAEFPKEGPSILRIQQVVRGDSAAYFCASSPGTASNQPQHFGDGTRLSIL.

The chain recombines TRBV12-3 or TRBV12-4 with TRBJ1-1, with 8 bases aligning to TRBD1. The trim removed 3 bases at V and 5 bases at J, leaving 11 bases unmatched. This CDR3 is built from 16 residues. This CDR3 is CASSFEPHRGGTEAFF. In DNA, the CDR3 is TGTGCCAGCAGTTTTGAACCCCACAGGGGGGGAACTGAAGCTTTCTTT.

A few counts support this clonotype. The V gene is TRBV7-2, the J gene TRBJ1-2; no reliable D call. The germline V gene has CDR1 SGHTA and CDR2 FQGNSA. Trimming removed 1 base at V and 5 bases at J, with 14 bases between. The CDR3 is 15 residues long. Here the CDR3 reads CASSLVQRPSYGYTF. In nucleotides, the CDR3 is TGTGCCAGCAGCTTAGTTCAACGCCCTTCTTATGGCTACACCTTC.

The J gene is TRBJ2-3, the V gene TRBV7-2; D might be TRBD2 (5 bases). Germline V gene sequence: CDR1 SGHTA, CDR2 FQGNSA. Between the trimmed V and J ends, which lost 5 bases and 6 bases, there was a span of 18 bases. The CDR3 is 15 amino acids. CDR3: CASSPGNHPGDTQYF. The CDR3 DNA reads as TGTGCCAGCAGCCCGGGGAATCATCCTGGGGATACGCAGTATTTT.

This chain links TRBV19 with TRBJ1-4, with D perhaps TRBD1 (5 bases). The CDR3 spans 16 residues. The V end lost 4 bases, the J end lost 5 bases, and 17 bases lay between the germline ends. Germline CDR1 is LNHDA and CDR2 is SQIVND (reference sequence). The CDR3 bases are TGTGCCAGTAGTAACACCGCCGGGACCGTCAATGAAAAACTGTTTTTT. It yields the protein CASSNTAGTVNEKLFF.

J is TRBJ1-5 and V is TRBV7-2; D possibly corresponds to TRBD1 (6 bases). Trimming removed 5 bases from V and 4 bases from J, with 12 bases in between. The CDR3 sequence is 14 residues long. CDR1 and CDR2 (germline): SGHTA, FQGNSA. CDR3 loop: CASSPRQDNQPQHF. The CDR3 DNA reads as TGTGCCAGCAGCCCAAGACAGGATAATCAGCCCCAGCATTTT.

The CDR3 protein is CASTYTVLSYEQYF. In DNA, the CDR3 is TGTGCCAGCACCTACACGGTGCTCTCCTACGAGCAGTACTTC. The chain carries TRBV6-2 or TRBV6-3 and TRBJ2-7; D is unresolved. CDR1 MNHEY and CDR2 SVGEGT come from the germline V gene. The V end lost 7 bases, the J end lost 0 bases, and 13 bases lay between the germline ends. The CDR3 has 14 amino acids.

The chain links TRBV19 to TRBJ2-7, with a weak D call TRBD1 (6 bases). From germline, CDR1 is LNHDA and CDR2 SQIVND (reference sequence). The CDR3 is 20 amino acids. V was pared by 10 bases and J by 4 bases, with 38 bases between. This CDR3 reads CATNKSSHISSRTADYEQYF. The DNA of the CDR3 is TGTGCCACGAATAAGTCGAGTCATATTAGTTCGAGGACAGCCGATTACGAGCAGTACTTC.

This CDR3 is CASSLDPGTGYGYTF. CDR3 nucleotides: TGTGCCAGCAGCTTAGACCCCGGGACAGGGTATGGCTACACCTTC. The V gene is TRBV7-2, the J gene TRBJ1-2; 9 bases match TRBD1. The germline V gene has CDR1 SGHTA and CDR2 FQGNSA. V lost 1 base to trimming and J lost 5 bases; unmatched junction nucleotides: 5. The CDR3 contains 15 residues.

The chain couples TRBV7-2 to TRBJ1-2, with 8 bases aligning to TRBD1. Germline assignment: CDR1 SGHTA and CDR2 FQGNSA. V gave up 5 bases and J gave up 5 bases; unmatched junction bases: 10. This CDR3 contains 15 residues. The chain's CDR3 is CASSRDKTGGYGYTF. The CDR3 DNA sequence: TGTGCCAGCAGCCGAGACAAAACAGGGGGGTATGGCTACACCTTC.

The CDR3 is CASSSRWGGENYGYTF. The DNA for the CDR3 is TGTGCCAGCAGTTCAAGATGGGGGGGGGAGAACTATGGCTACACCTTC. The chain links TRBV27 to TRBJ1-2; D may be TRBD1 (5 bases). Germline CDR1 and CDR2: MNHEY and SMNVEV (reference sequence). The V gene lost 4 bases and the J gene lost 2 bases, with 17 bases spanning the gap. CDR3 size: 16 residues.

The rearrangement links TRBV6-1 to TRBJ1-1; TRBD1 aligns across 12 bases. The CDR3 consists of 16 residues. V lost 4 bases to trimming and J lost 1 base; unmatched junction nucleotides: 4. Germline lookup yields CDR1 MNHNS and CDR2 SASEGT. The CDR3: CASSGGTGGQNTEAFF. The CDR3 coding sequence is TGTGCCAGCAGTGGGGGGACAGGGGGCCAGAACACTGAAGCTTTCTTT.